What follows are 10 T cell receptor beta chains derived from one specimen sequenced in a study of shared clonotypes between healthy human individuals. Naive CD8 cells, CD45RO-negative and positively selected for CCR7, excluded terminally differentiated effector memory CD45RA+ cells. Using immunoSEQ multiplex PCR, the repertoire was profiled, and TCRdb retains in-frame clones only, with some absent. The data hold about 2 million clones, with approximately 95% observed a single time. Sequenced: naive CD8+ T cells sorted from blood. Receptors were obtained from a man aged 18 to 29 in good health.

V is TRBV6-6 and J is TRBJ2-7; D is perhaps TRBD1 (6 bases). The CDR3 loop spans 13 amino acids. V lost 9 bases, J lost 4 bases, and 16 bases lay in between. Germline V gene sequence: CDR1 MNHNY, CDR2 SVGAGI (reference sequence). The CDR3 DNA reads TGTGCCAGTATGTCGGGACAAAATTACGAGCAGTACTTC. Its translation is CASMSGQNYEQYF.

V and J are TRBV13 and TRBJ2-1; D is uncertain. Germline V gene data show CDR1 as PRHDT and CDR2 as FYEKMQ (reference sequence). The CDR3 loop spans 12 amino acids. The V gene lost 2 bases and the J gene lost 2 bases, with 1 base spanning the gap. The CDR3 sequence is CASSLPYNEQFF. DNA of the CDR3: TGTGCCAGCAGCTTACCCTACAATGAGCAGTTCTTC.

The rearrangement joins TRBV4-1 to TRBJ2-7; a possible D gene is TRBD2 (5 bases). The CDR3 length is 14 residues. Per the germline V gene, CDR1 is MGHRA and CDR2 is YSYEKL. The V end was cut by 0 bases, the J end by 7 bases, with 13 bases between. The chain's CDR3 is CASSQDVGSWEQYF. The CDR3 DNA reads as TGCGCCAGCAGCCAAGATGTGGGGAGCTGGGAGCAGTACTTC.

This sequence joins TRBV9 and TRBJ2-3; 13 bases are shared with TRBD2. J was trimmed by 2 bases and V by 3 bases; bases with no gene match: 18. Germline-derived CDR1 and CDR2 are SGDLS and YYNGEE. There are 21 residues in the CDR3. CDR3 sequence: CASSDYPVGLAGPGATDTQYF. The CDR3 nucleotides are TGTGCCAGCAGCGATTATCCCGTGGGACTAGCGGGGCCTGGCGCCACAGATACGCAGTATTTT.

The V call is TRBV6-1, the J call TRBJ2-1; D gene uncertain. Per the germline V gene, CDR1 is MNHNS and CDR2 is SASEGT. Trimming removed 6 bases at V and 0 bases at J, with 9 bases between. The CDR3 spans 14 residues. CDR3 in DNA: TGTGCCAGCAGGGCAAGAGGCTCCTACAATGAGCAGTTCTTC. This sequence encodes CASRARGSYNEQFF.

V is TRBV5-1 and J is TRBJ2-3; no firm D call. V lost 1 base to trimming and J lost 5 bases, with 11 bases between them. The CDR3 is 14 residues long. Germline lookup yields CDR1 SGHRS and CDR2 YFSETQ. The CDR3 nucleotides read TGCGCCAGCAGCTTGAGGCTGGGTGGAGATACGCAGTATTTT. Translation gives CASSLRLGGDTQYF.

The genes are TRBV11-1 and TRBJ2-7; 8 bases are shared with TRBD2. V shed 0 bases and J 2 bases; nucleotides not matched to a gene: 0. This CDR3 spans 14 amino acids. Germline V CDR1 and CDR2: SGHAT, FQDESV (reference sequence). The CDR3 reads CASSLAGLAYEQYF. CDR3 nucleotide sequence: TGTGCCAGCAGCTTAGCGGGACTAGCCTACGAGCAGTACTTC.

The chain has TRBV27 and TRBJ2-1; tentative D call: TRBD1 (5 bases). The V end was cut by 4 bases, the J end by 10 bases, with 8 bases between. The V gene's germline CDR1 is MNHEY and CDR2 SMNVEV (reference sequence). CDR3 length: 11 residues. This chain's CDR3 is CASSWGREQFF. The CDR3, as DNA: TGTGCCAGCAGTTGGGGCCGGGAGCAGTTCTTC.

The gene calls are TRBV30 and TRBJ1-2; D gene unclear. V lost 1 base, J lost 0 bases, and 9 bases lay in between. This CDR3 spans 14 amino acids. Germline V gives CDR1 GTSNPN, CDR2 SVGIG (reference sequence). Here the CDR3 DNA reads TGTGCCTGGAGTGAGGGCCTAGCTAACTATGGCTACACCTTC. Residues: CAWSEGLANYGYTF.

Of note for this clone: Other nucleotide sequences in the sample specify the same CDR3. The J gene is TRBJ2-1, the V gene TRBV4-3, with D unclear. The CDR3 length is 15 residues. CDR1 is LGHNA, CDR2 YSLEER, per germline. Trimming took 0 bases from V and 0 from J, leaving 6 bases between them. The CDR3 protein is CASSQDSSSYNEQFF. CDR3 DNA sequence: TGCGCCAGCAGCCAAGACTCTAGCTCCTACAATGAGCAGTTCTTC.